This T cell receptor beta chain comes out of a study of identical twins. Germline V gene data show CDR1 as SGHTA and CDR2 as FQGNSA. The CDR3 covers 16 residues. Trimming took off 1 base at V and 0 bases at J, with 10 bases between the two ends. This clonotype has ten or more counts. MiXCR, run by TCRdb on the 5' RACE reads, gives a single entry per CDR3 protein. The data contain around 670,000 distinct CDR3 sequences, around 5.7% of them singletons. The clonotype was recovered from a man aged 18 to 29 in good health. The chain links TRBV7-2 to TRBJ1-3, with no clear D. The sequenced material came from naive T cells sorted from blood. CDR3 bases: TGTGCCAGCAGCTTAGTTGGGGTGGGCTCTGGAAACACCATATATTTT. Translation: CASSLVGVGSGNTIYF. Combining the CDR3 with reference TRBV7-2 and TRBJ1-3 gives the whole variable domain GAGVSQSPSNKVTEKGKDVELRCDPISGHTALYWYRQSLGQGLEFLIYFQGNSAPDKSGLPSDRFSAERTGGSVSTLTIQRTQQEDSAVYLCASSLVGVGSGNTIYFGEGSWLTVV.